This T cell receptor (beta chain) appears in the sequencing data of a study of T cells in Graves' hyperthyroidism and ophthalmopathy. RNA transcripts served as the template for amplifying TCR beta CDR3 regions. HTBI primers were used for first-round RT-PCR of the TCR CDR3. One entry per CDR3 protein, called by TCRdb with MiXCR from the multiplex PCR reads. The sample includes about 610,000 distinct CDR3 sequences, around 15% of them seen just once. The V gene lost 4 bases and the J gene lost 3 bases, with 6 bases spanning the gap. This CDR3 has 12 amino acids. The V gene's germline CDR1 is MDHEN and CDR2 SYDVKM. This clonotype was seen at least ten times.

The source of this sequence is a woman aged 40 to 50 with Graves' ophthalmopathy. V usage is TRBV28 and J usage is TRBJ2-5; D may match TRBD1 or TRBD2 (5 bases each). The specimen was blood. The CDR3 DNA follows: TGTGCCAGCAGTTGGGGGAAAGAGACCCAGTACTTC. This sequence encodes CASSWGKETQYF.